This TCR beta chain was captured in a study of CD8 T cells in Susac syndrome. Study at large: Among sequenced Susac syndrome patients, six had active disease and roughly eight were in remission.

Germline V lookup: CDR1 SGHDN, CDR2 FVKESK. This CDR3 has 18 residues. Trimming took 2 bases from V and 2 from J, leaving 19 bases between them. cDNA came from approximately 0.5 to 1 ug RNA primed by random hexamers. One entry per CDR3 protein, called by TCRdb with MiXCR from the immunoSEQ multiplex PCR reads. The top ten hold 0.095% to 0.13% of the sample, which has under 200,000 distinct CDR3 sequences, 85% to 95% seen once. The source material was CD4+ T cells from PBMCs. The chain has TRBV14 and TRBJ1-5; D might be TRBD1 (6 bases). The TCR was taken from a human donor with Susac syndrome. The chain's CDR3 is CASSQMRTVPWGNQPQHF. The CDR3 DNA reads as TGTGCCAGCAGCCAAATGAGGACAGTTCCGTGGGGCAATCAGCCCCAGCATTTT.